This T cell receptor beta chain was sequenced for a study of CD8 T cells in Susac syndrome. This CDR3 region has 14 residues. The germline V and J ends were trimmed by 3 bases and 5 bases, with 13 bases remaining between them. The V gene's germline CDR1 is LNHDA and CDR2 SQIVND (reference sequence). The RNA input was 0.5 to 1 ug, and it was reverse transcribed with random hexamers. Across 54 Vbeta and 13 Jbeta, immunoSEQ multiplex PCR amplified TCR beta CDR3. Via MiXCR, TCRdb re-called the immunoSEQ multiplex PCR reads, giving one row per CDR3 protein. The sample contains 150,000 or so distinct CDR3 sequences, 92% of which appear only once. TCR beta sequencing was performed on blood CD8+ and CD4+ T cells. The TEMRA cells underwent FACS enrichment, while the CD8+ and CD4+ T cells underwent negative isolation.

The V and J genes are TRBV19 and TRBJ2-5; D is perhaps TRBD1 (7 bases). This receptor was taken from a human donor in good health. Sequencing used CD4+ T cells from PBMCs. The CDR3 loop is CASSIQGGRETQYF. Written as DNA, the CDR3 is TGTGCCAGTAGTATCCAGGGGGGCAGGGAGACCCAGTACTTC.